The TCR beta chain under discussion was sequenced for a study of T-cell memory formation after mild COVID-19. General study results and limits: Memory from before infection featured some responding clones, which suggests cross-reactive memory joined.

TCRdb fed the 5' RACE reads into MiXCR, producing one record per CDR3 protein. This table holds 560,000 or so distinct CDR3 sequences, 17% found once. In this sample, this clonotype turned up a few times. Antigen unknown. V was pared by 2 bases and J by 2 bases, with 8 bases of the junction left unmatched. The CDR3 runs 17 residues. CDR1 is SGHKS and CDR2 is YYEKEE in the germline V gene (reference sequence). V gene TRBV5-5 combines with J gene TRBJ2-2, with 8 bases matching TRBD2. The clonotype was recovered from an adult woman who had mild COVID-19 (a few samples of this study predate the infection). Cell type and time point are not known. Material for sequencing was PBMCs or a T cell subset sorted from them (not recorded which). CDR3 sequence reads: CASSLPGLADNTGELFF. CDR3 nucleotide sequence: TGTGCCAGCAGCTTACCAGGACTAGCTGACAACACCGGGGAGCTGTTTTTT.